A selection of T cell receptor beta chains follows, all from one sample in a study of cytomegalovirus exposure and HLA in healthy donors. The protocol was immunoSEQ multiplex PCR, while the TCRdb copy is restricted to in-frame clones and leaves out a portion. The sample consists of 150,000 to 200,000 clones, about 80% of them appearing once. The sequenced sample consisted of PBMCs. The receptor source for this set is a woman aged 18-29 years in good health and CMV-seropositive. Both conserved end residues are trimmed from each CDR3.

cdr3_aa | j_call | v_call
ASSTSGGAWEETQY | TRBJ2-5 | TRBV27
ASSLSSYNSPLH | TRBJ1-6 | TRBV18
ATTKSPGQPQH | TRBJ1-5 | TRBV19
AWSRTTSNQPQH | TRBJ1-5 | TRBV30
ASSLGGLVPHNEQF | TRBJ2-1 | TRBV7-9
ASSNGAADTGELF | TRBJ2-2 | TRBV7-9
ASSSYLRGGQNEQF | TRBJ2-1 | TRBV5-1
ASSLNPPPSSIVPPYSTEAF | TRBJ1-1 | TRBV5-1
AISGTGGSDTEAF | TRBJ1-1 | TRBV10-3
AISESGDDNQPQH | TRBJ1-5 | TRBV10-3
ASSLVSRGSEQY | TRBJ2-7 | TRBV7-6
ASSDSLSGSYEQY | TRBJ2-7 | TRBV2
ATSTTGTVSEKLF | TRBJ1-4 | TRBV15
AISEETNSYNEQF | TRBJ2-1 | TRBV10-3
ASSETGRANAKNIQY | TRBJ2-4 | TRBV10-1
ASSKVWVGVRGYT | TRBJ1-2 | TRBV21-1
ASSLGQGRSPLH | TRBJ1-6 | TRBV7-9
ASSIRDPGGSGYT | TRBJ1-2 | TRBV19
ASSRDRDEKLL | TRBJ1-4 | TRBV2
ASNSGWDTQY | TRBJ2-3 | TRBV2
ASSLDSGGAGETQY | TRBJ2-5 | TRBV5-4
ASSYLDRVEQY | TRBJ2-7 | TRBV6-5
AISFDRGSYNEQF | TRBJ2-1 | TRBV10-3
SVDGQGRRGGEQY | TRBJ2-7 | TRBV29-1
ASSQTGDTEAF | TRBJ1-1 | TRBV4-2
ASSLTGLPEETQY | TRBJ2-5 | TRBV7-3
AALSGLSTSTDTQY | TRBJ2-3 | TRBV10-3
ASRLRGDRSYEQY | TRBJ2-7 | TRBV28
ASSLVGAGGVYEQF | TRBJ2-1 | TRBV7-9
ASSLWPQETQY | TRBJ2-5 | TRBV7-6
ASSLTGRPGNTIY | TRBJ1-3 | TRBV11-2
ASGPLGQGWSPLH | TRBJ1-6 | TRBV12-5
ASSLRRESEGISYNEQF | TRBJ2-1 | TRBV18
SVPSSETGSGELF | TRBJ2-2 | TRBV29-1
ASSEGRGGANEQF | TRBJ2-1 | TRBV6-4
ASSQDRSSGEDTQY | TRBJ2-3 | TRBV4-1
ASGQQGGYT | TRBJ1-2 | TRBV7-9
ASSQDWPMNTEAF | TRBJ1-1 | TRBV4-3
ASRQGTNTEAF | TRBJ1-1 | TRBV7-6
ASSEPTTREQF | TRBJ2-1 | TRBV2
ASSGQTSGANVLT | TRBJ2-6 | TRBV18
ASSLVIGVSYNEQF | TRBJ2-1 | TRBV11-2
ATKDSSSYQPQH | TRBJ1-5 | TRBV6-1
ASSLVGQAYNEQF | TRBJ2-1 | TRBV5-5
AISESGLDTPDTQY | TRBJ2-3 | TRBV10-3
ASSRNRAGANVLT | TRBJ2-6 | TRBV6-1